This T cell receptor beta chain appears in the sequencing data of a study of blood T cell repertoires in COVID-19. Study as a whole: COVID-19 samples from acute and convalescent phases originated in the United States, Italy and Spain. Sample material is recorded as cDNA or gDNA derived from T cells, B-cell-depleted T cells, or PBMCs.

The CDR3 covers 18 residues. The junction had 12 bases not matched to a gene; V was cut back by 4 bases and J by 2 bases. CDR1 MNHEY and CDR2 SMNVEV come from the germline V gene (reference sequence). Per the original methods: Reference gene primer amplification yielded estimated nucleated cell counts. Some clones are missing from TCRdb's copy, which holds only in-frame ones; the method was immunoSEQ multiplex PCR. V and J calls and clone size are given by that table; D and trimming were obtained from the DNA. Of more than 95,000 clones in the sample, 90% to 95% were seen once. The material sequenced was peripheral blood. The source is a human donor in a cohort sampled during active COVID-19. The chain has TRBV27 and TRBJ2-2; 8 positions agree with TRBD2. CDR3 loop: CASSSTPVIAGNTGELFF. CDR3 coding DNA: TGTGCCAGCAGTTCAACCCCGGTTATAGCGGGAAACACCGGGGAGCTGTTTTTT.